This T cell receptor (beta chain) was identified in a study of CXCR3-negative and CXCR3-positive naive CD8 T cells. Study at large: The study obtained approximately 130 million TRB reads, about 1.5 +/- 0.3 million per library.

The study, taken as a whole, reports: Hydrophobicity of TRB CDR3s was greater in CXCR3-positive naive cells than in CXCR3-negative naive cells. Diversity ran similarly high across both naive subsets but far lower in memory CD8+ cells.

As for this clonotype: Its target is not known.

Germline V gene data show CDR1 as SGHAT and CDR2 as FQNNGV. The CDR3 totals 15 residues. 5' RACE with UMI labels generated the TRB cDNA libraries. TCRdb re-called the 5' RACE reads; one entry per CDR3 protein, DNA not given. Its clone listing holds 75,000 to 100,000 distinct CDR3 sequences. What was sequenced was naive CXCR3+ CD8+ T cells from blood. As to subset: CD45RO-CCR7+CD27+CD95- naive CD8+ T cells expressing CXCR3 (TNR3+). This sequence originates from a human donor in good health. Some clones in this sample may be carry-over from other donors' samples. This chain joins TRBV11-2 and TRBJ2-1; the D call of TRBD2 rests on TCRdb alone, since no DNA is present to check it. The CDR3 is CASSNLRGGYNEQFF.